This entry describes one T cell receptor (beta chain). The antigen it recognizes is unknown. Base qualities were left out, and no much larger clone turns up one base away. TCR CDR3 regions were amplified from genomic DNA by multiplex PCR using the deep immunoSEQ assay. Extracted genomic DNA from each cell subset was distributed evenly across all wells of several immunoSEQ 96-well plates, and each plate was treated as a replicate. For sorted subsets, each replicate PCR was loaded with approximately 0.2 ug genomic DNA, equivalent to roughly 30,000 T cell genomes. The purified libraries were quantified using a Qubit 3.0 fluorometer, sized with a Bioanalyzer 2100, and then quantified again using the KAPA Library Quantification kit. Every immunoSEQ 96-well plate was sequenced on a separate single-read 150-cycle Illumina NextSeq 550 flow cell. The study's processing was this. Because the immunoSEQ output held only junctional sequences and lacked quality scores, the filtering could not match the filtering applied to full-length reads. Sequences were annotated with PyIR, a Python wrapper for IgBLAST v1.9, and V/J genes and CDR3 were assigned using IMGT germline references. Reads were removed for weak V/J assignments (E-value above 1e-6), missing CDR3, stop codons, out-of-frame junctions, or ambiguous translated residues. V3J clonotypes were defined by identical inferred V gene, J gene, and CDR3 amino acid sequence. Percentage overlap between repertoires was computed as shared unique clonotypes divided by the size of the smaller repertoire. Three approaches were used to assess repertoire richness: RTK rarefaction, the Chao1 estimator, and Recon v2.1 estimates of unobserved clonotypes. Generation probabilities for all TCRbeta clonotypes obtained by the gDNA method from four donors were computed using OLGA. The immuneACCESS repertoire file appears here via TCRdb, limited to in-frame rearrangements. These files lack a portion of the clones; in checked studies, under half of the deficit traces to unresolved V genes, and the cause of the others is not known. The V and J calls and the clone size are those of that table, but D and trimming were determined from the DNA. Present in this sample are about 2.5 million clones, 80% to 95% of which were seen just once. Together, the top ten hold about 0.36% of the sample.

This sample stems from a study of shared clonotypes between healthy human individuals (dated by TCRdb to about 2020). For the wider study: The cohort comprised two women and a few men aged 18 to 49 years. For each donor, three plates each were used for CD4 naive and CD4 memory, two plates were used for CD8 naive, and one plate was used for CD8 memory. Between about 0.94 and 10 billion PBMCs per donor were obtained by leukapheresis. To increase sequencing depth and limit assay-specific biases, different laboratories used diverse techniques to prepare libraries and sequence TCR repertoires. To estimate repertoire size and how much clonotypes are shared between individuals, the study performed deep sequencing of blood TCR repertoires from five healthy adults.

The donors were healthy, HIV-negative adults who had no recently reported acute infections or vaccinations. All donors were Caucasian adults living in Nashville, Tennessee, USA. CD4+ T cells were enriched by magnetic negative selection, after which naive cells were positively selected on CD45RA and the negative fraction was taken as the memory subset. Blood was collected by leukapheresis, and PBMCs were isolated by Ficoll-Histopaque density gradient centrifugation and then cryopreserved in liquid nitrogen vapor phase. Purity and quantity of every magnetically sorted T cell population were checked by analytical flow cytometry. Genomic DNA was isolated from every sorted fraction and measured by UV absorbance on a Nanodrop 2000c. The CDR3 numbers 15 residues from cysteine through phenylalanine. Left in the record is the CDR3 DNA by itself, 45 bases read in frame from the first base. Reading the germline V gene (reference sequence) gives CDR1 LNHDA and CDR2 SQIVND. V is clipped by 4 bases and J by 0 bases, and the sequence between their germline boundaries is 10 bases long.

What the authors observed across the whole study: Naive subsets generally had larger estimated clonotype richness than memory subsets. Sampling was restricted to blood, and TCR repertoires in tissue are likely to differ from TCR repertoires in blood. Even with the large sequencing depth, rarefaction of the sorted-subset datasets indicated that sequencing was incomplete. About 4.5% of naive CD4, 3.5% of naive CD8, roughly 2.4% of memory CD4, and more than 0.35% of memory CD8 clonotypes were shared across several donors. Based on pairwise subsampling, the degree of clonotype sharing among donors was expected to be affected by sequencing depth. Compared with non-shared clonotypes, the clonotypes found in all four sorted-subset donors had higher generation probabilities. The small number of donors limited the genetic and exposure-history diversity represented.

In this chain, TRBV19 is recombined with TRBJ1-3, with a weak D call of TRBD1 (6 bases match). The receptor comes from a man between 18 and 29 years old in good health. Some clones in this sample may be carry-over from other donors' samples. The sample consisted of naive CD4+ T cells from PBMCs. This specimen's cell subset or site label, per the study, means: CD45RA+ positively selected. CDR3 reads: CASSTGQRSGNTIYF. The nucleotide sequence reads TGTGCCAGTAGTACCGGACAGCGCTCTGGAAACACCATATATTTT.